A selection of T cell receptor beta chains follows, all from one sample in a study of shared clonotypes between healthy human individuals. The assay was immunoSEQ multiplex PCR, and TCRdb's table has in-frame clones only and misses some. Altogether roughly 2.2 million clones are present, about nine tenths being singletons, with the ten largest covering approximately 0.4%. The sample consisted of naive CD4+ T cells from PBMCs. These receptors were collected from a man in his late teens or twenties in good health. Some clones in this sample may be carry-over from other donors' samples. Each CDR3 is given with its conserved first and last residue. Clone sizes are given selectively: once, few, many, or a class where the clone is expanded.

clone_size,j_call,v_call,cdr3_aa
once,TRBJ2-7,TRBV18,CASSPQRAAYEQYF
few,TRBJ1-1,TRBV27,CASSPAQHPLNTEAFF
NA,TRBJ2-7,TRBV14,CASSQAGAKPGVAGGYEQYF
NA,TRBJ1-1,TRBV5-1,CASSLGQAEAFF
NA,TRBJ2-1,TRBV27,CASSFEPQYLGNEQFF
once,TRBJ2-2,TRBV6-1,CASQGTSGITGELFF
few,TRBJ2-7,TRBV7-9,CASRLQGNEQYF
NA,TRBJ1-2,TRBV5-6,CASSSRQGLLTTNGYTF
NA,TRBJ1-1,TRBV2,CASTIRQNTEAFF
NA,TRBJ1-5,TRBV7-2,CASSPDRVYQPQHF
NA,TRBJ2-7,TRBV7-2,CASSLSRGLVFEQYF
NA,TRBJ1-1,TRBV27,CARGSQGRPFTEAFF
NA,TRBJ1-1,TRBV5-1,CASSPGPLNTEAFF
NA,TRBJ1-1,TRBV6-5,CASSRTGGVTEAFF
once,TRBJ2-1,TRBV5-6,CASSLGGRKDNEQFF
NA,TRBJ2-3,TRBV2,CASSLRTRDRVIDTQYF
once,TRBJ2-7,TRBV2,CASSEGGTSQYEQYF
NA,TRBJ2-3,TRBV5-6,CASSFLLRSTTDTQYF
once,TRBJ2-7,TRBV25-1,CASRRGSGDEQYF
NA,TRBJ2-5,TRBV5-3,CARSWYRGFQETQYF
NA,TRBJ2-1,TRBV9,CASSPHAGSEQFF
NA,TRBJ1-2,TRBV19,CASSPGQGPPYYGYTF
NA,TRBJ2-7,TRBV5-4,CASSFTGGYEQYF
NA,TRBJ2-7,TRBV29-1,CSVEGQGAYEQYF
NA,TRBJ2-5,TRBV5-5,CASSPLGAVETQYF
NA,TRBJ1-1,TRBV7-2,CASSLASLNTEAFF
NA,TRBJ1-1,TRBV19,CASSIDRWGTEAFF
NA,TRBJ2-5,TRBV27,CASSTRGYETQYF
NA,TRBJ1-6,TRBV30,CAWSVSHRDSPLHF
NA,TRBJ2-3,TRBV7-6,CASSPFGEVVWDTQYF
NA,TRBJ1-3,TRBV2,CASSDPTQGNTIYF
NA,TRBJ2-3,TRBV7-3,CASSLTYRGRFTDTQYF
NA,TRBJ2-2,TRBV10-1,CASSGPKTSNTGELFF
NA,TRBJ1-5,TRBV10-1,CASNPVSPSNQPQHF